One sample yielded the 7 T cell receptor beta chains listed below, sequenced in a study of early T cells in non-severe SARS-CoV-2 infection. One entry per CDR3 protein, called by TCRdb with MiXCR from the 5' RACE reads. The sample contains roughly 41,000 distinct CDR3 sequences, 5.8% of which appear only once. The specimen sequenced was whole blood. Receptors were obtained from an adult who was a healthcare worker with PCR-confirmed SARS-CoV-2 infection or an uninfected control (not recorded which).

This clonotype came up many times. The chain joins TRBV29-1 to TRBJ2-5; D call uncertain. The germline gives CDR1 SQVTM, CDR2 ANQGSEA. The length of the CDR3 is 11 residues. Trimming cost V 6 bases and J 1 base, with 6 bases left between them. Here the CDR3 DNA reads TGCAGCGTCGGCCTCCAAGAGACCCAGTACTTC. Translating gives CSVGLQETQYF.

This clonotype was counted ten times or more. The rearrangement joins TRBV11-2 to TRBJ2-1, with 8 bases matching TRBD2. This CDR3 is built from 15 residues. Germline CDR1 and CDR2: SGHAT and FQNNGV. J was trimmed by 11 bases and V by 5 bases; bases with no gene match: 14. CDR3 in DNA: TGTGCCAGCAGCCATCCGGGACTAGGATTGCTCCAGCAGTTCTTC. Residues: CASSHPGLGLLQQFF.

This clonotype is medium-sized by share. The rearrangement joins TRBV12-3 or TRBV12-4 to TRBJ2-3; 12 positions match TRBD2. The CDR3 runs to 16 residues. Trimming removed 5 bases from V and 1 base from J; junction bases left unmatched: 4. The CDR3 DNA is TGTGCCAGCAGTCCTTGGACTAGCGGGGGCACAGATACGCAGTATTTT. This sequence encodes CASSPWTSGGTDTQYF.

The V call is TRBV5-5, the J call TRBJ1-2; 8 bases match TRBD1. Germline V gene data show CDR1 as SGHKS and CDR2 as YYEKEE (reference sequence). With V trimmed by 4 bases and J by 2 bases, 7 bases remained unmatched. The CDR3 extends over 15 amino acids. CDR3 amino acids: CASSTAGGGNYGYTF. The CDR3 DNA sequence: TGTGCCAGCAGCACCGCAGGGGGCGGAAACTATGGCTACACCTTC.

This clonotype was observed many times. V and J are TRBV11-3 and TRBJ2-1; D assignment may be TRBD1 or TRBD2 (5 bases each). Trimming stripped 6 bases from V and 0 bases from J, with 12 bases between. Germline CDR1 is SGHNT and CDR2 is YENEEA. The CDR3 is 15 residues long. The CDR3 region has the DNA TGTGCCAGCAGTGTACTTGGGGGCTCCTACAATGAGCAGTTCTTC. Its protein product is CASSVLGGSYNEQFF.

This clonotype was counted ten times or more. A junction boundary mismatches the germline segment, possibly from a read error. CDR3 sequence (DNA): TGTGCTAGCAGCTCGAACAGGGGGGTCACCGGGGAGCTGTTTTTT. Translated: CASSSNRGVTGELFF. The rearrangement joins TRBV7-7 to TRBJ2-2; 8 positions match TRBD1. Germline values: CDR1 SSHAT, CDR2 FNYEAQ (reference sequence). The CDR3 totals 15 residues.

The chain couples TRBV20-1 to TRBJ2-3; D might be TRBD2 (6 bases). CDR1 and CDR2 from the germline V gene are DFQATT and SNEGSKA (reference sequence). V was cut by 6 bases and J by 0 bases, with 13 bases left in between. This CDR3 has 14 residues. CDR3 loop: CSAGTGASTDTQYF. The CDR3 bases are TGCAGTGCAGGAACGGGAGCTAGCACAGATACGCAGTATTTT.